This paragraph reports one TCR beta chain. The source of the sample is a study of blood T cell repertoires in COVID-19. Overall study context: COVID-19 samples from acute and convalescent phases originated in the United States, Italy and Spain.

CDR1 MDHEN and CDR2 SYDVKM come from the germline V gene. Between the trimmed V and J ends, which lost 3 bases and 2 bases, there was a span of 13 bases. This CDR3 spans 16 amino acids. Assay used: immunoSEQ multiplex PCR; TCRdb lists only in-frame clones, some missing. Of 350,000 or so clones in the sample, about nine tenths are singletons; the top ten hold just over 1%. Individuals drawn from 24 US areas were roughly 18 to 95 years old. Material for sequencing was PBMCs or T cells enriched from blood (not recorded which). The chain couples TRBV28 to TRBJ1-4, with D maybe TRBD1 (6 bases). This receptor was taken from a woman in her twenties or thirties who had been exposed to COVID-19. The CDR3, as DNA: TGTGCCAGCAGTTTGAGGGGGGGGGCGACTAATGAAAAACTGTTTTTT. This encodes CASSLRGGATNEKLFF.